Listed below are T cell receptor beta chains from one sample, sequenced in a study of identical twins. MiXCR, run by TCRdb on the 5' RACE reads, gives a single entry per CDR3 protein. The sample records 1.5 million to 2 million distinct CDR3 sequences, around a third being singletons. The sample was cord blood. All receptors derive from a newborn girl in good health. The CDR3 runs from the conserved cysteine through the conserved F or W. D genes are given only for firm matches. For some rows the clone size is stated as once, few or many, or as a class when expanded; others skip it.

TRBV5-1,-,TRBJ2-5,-,TGCGCCAGCAGCTTGAAGTTTTCGGAGACCCAGTACTTC,CASSLKFSETQYF
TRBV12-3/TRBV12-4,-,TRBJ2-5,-,TGTGCCAGCAGTTCCGTCGGACATCGGGATGAGCAGTACTTC,CASSSVGHRDEQYF
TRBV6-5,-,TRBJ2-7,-,TGTGCCAGCAGTTACAGGGGGGTCGGCGAGCAGTACTTC,CASSYRGVGEQYF
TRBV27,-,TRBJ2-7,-,TGTGCCAGCAGTTTATCCAGGAAGACATCTTATACGGAGCAGTACTTC,CASSLSRKTSYTEQYF
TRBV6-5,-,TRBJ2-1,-,TGTGCCAGCCGGGGCAGGATGCAGTCTGGGGATGAGCAGTTCTTC,CASRGRMQSGDEQFF
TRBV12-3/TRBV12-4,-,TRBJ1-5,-,TGTGCCAGCAGCCCTTCCGGTCATAGCAATCAGCCCCAGCATTTT,CASSPSGHSNQPQHF
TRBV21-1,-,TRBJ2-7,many,TGTGCCAGCAGCAAAGCGAACACCTACGAGCAGTACTTC,CASSKANTYEQYF
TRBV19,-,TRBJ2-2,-,TGTGCCAGTAGTATAGGTGGAACAGGGAACACCGGGGAGCTGTTTTTT,CASSIGGTGNTGELFF
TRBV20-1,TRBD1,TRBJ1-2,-,TGCAGTGCTAGAGTGTGGGGACAGGGACGACGGGGCTACACCTTC,CSARVWGQGRRGYTF
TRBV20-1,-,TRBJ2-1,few,TGCAGTGCTAGCCCCACCGGACGCGTCTACAATGAGCAGTTCTTC,CSASPTGRVYNEQFF
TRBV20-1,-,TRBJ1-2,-,TGCAGTGGGGTACATAACTATGGCTACACCTTC,CSGVHNYGYTF
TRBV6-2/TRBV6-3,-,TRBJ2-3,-,TGTGCCAGCAGTTGGGGTAGGGTTAGGCCCGGGTCTATAGATACGCAGTATTTT,CASSWGRVRPGSIDTQYF
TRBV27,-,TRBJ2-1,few,TGTGCCAGCGGCCCGGGAGTTGGGAATGAGCAGTTCTTC,CASGPGVGNEQFF
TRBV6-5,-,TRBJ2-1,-,TGTGCCAGCAGTACCGTTCAAGAGCAGTTCTTC,CASSTVQEQFF
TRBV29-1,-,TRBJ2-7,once,TGCAGCGTTGTTTTGGGACGGGGCCTCTCCTACGAGCAGTACTTC,CSVVLGRGLSYEQYF
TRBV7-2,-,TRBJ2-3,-,TGTGCCAGCAGCTGGGACTTTTTGATCACAGATGCGCAGTATTTT,CASSWDFLITDAQYF
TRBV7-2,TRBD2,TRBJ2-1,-,TGTGCCAGCAGCTTAGCCGGGACTAGGGTCAATGAGCAGTTCTTC,CASSLAGTRVNEQFF
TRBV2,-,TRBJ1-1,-,TGTGCCGGCACAGTGAACACTGAAGCTTTCTTT,CAGTVNTEAFF
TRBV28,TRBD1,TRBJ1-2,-,TGTGCCAGCACCCCCCTCAGGGGGGACTATGGCTACACCTTC,CASTPLRGDYGYTF
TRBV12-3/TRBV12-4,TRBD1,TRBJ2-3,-,TGTGCCAGCAGCGGTGTCCGGGACAGGAGGGAGTATTTT,CASSGVRDRREYF
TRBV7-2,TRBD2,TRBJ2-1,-,TGTGCCAGCAGCTTAGCTAGACTAGCGACCAATGAGCAGTTCTTC,CASSLARLATNEQFF
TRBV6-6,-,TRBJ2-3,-,TGTTCCAGCAGTCTTCAAGATACGCAGTATTTT,CSSSLQDTQYF
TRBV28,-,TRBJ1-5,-,TGTGCCAGCAGCTCGCGGGGGAGAGGCAATCAGCCCCAGCATTTT,CASSSRGRGNQPQHF
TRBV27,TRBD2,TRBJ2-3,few,TGTGCCAGCAACCTAGCGGGGGTCACAGATACGCAGTATTTT,CASNLAGVTDTQYF
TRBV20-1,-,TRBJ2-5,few,TGCAGTGCTAGCCTCAGAGGGGGGACCCAGTACTTC,CSASLRGGTQYF
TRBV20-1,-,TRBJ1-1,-,TGCAGTGCTCCCCAGAACGCTGAAGCTTTCTTT,CSAPQNAEAFF
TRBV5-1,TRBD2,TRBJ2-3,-,TGCGCCAGCAGGTATTCCGGGACTAGCTTAACAGATACGCAGTATTTT,CASRYSGTSLTDTQYF
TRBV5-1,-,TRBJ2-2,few,TGCGCCAGCAGCTCCTCCCTCCAAACCGGGGAGCTGTTTTTT,CASSSSLQTGELFF
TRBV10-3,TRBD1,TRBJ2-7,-,TGTGCCATCAGTGGAGGGGACAGGGGGCGTCTTATCCACGAGCAGTACTTC,CAISGGDRGRLIHEQYF
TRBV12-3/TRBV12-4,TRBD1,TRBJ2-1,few,TGTGCCAGCAGTTTTTCAGGGGGCGCGAGGAATGAGCAGTTCTTC,CASSFSGGARNEQFF
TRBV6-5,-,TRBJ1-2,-,TGTGCCAGCAGCTACTTGGATGCTTCTGGCTACACCTTC,CASSYLDASGYTF
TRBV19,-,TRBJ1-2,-,TGTGCCAGTAGTATTACGGGACTCCCAGCCTATGGCTACACCTTC,CASSITGLPAYGYTF
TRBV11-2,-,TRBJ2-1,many,TGTGCCAGCAGCTTAGAAGGGTTCCCTTACAATGAGCAGTTCTTC,CASSLEGFPYNEQFF
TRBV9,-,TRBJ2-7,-,TGTGCCAGCAGCGTAGCACCAATTGAGGCCTACGAGCAGTACTTC,CASSVAPIEAYEQYF
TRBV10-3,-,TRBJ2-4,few,TGTGCCATCAGTGAGGCAGGGTCGGTCAAAAACATTCAGTACTTC,CAISEAGSVKNIQYF
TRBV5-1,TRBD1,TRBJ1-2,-,TGCGCCAGCAGCTTGGCCCCGGGACAGGTGGGGGGCTACACCTTC,CASSLAPGQVGGYTF
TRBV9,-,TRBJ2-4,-,TGTGCCAGCAGCGGGTCGTCCCTCATTCAGTACTTC,CASSGSSLIQYF
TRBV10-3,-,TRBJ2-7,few,TGTGCCATCAGCCTAGACAGGGAGGCGTCCGAGCAGTACTTC,CAISLDREASEQYF
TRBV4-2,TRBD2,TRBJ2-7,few,TGTGCCAGCAGCCGCCGAGCTAGCGGGGGGCCGGTGGACAATGAGCAGTACTTC,CASSRRASGGPVDNEQYF
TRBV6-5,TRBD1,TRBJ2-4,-,TGTGCCAGCAGATTCGACAGGGGGCCCAAAAACATTCAGTACTTC,CASRFDRGPKNIQYF
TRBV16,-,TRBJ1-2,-,TGTGCCAGCAGCCCCGAATTGGGCTACACCTTC,CASSPELGYTF
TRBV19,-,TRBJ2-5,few,TGTGCCAGTAGTAGCAGCGCTGGCAGCCAAGAGACCCAGTACTTC,CASSSSAGSQETQYF
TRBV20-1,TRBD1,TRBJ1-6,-,TGCAGTGCTAGACCGGGACAGCTAGGTTCACCCCTCCACTTT,CSARPGQLGSPLHF
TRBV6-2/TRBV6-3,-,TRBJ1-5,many,TGTGCCAGCACCCGACATCTCGGGGTTCAGCCCCAGCATTTT,CASTRHLGVQPQHF
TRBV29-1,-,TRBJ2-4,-,TGCAGCGCTTACATAGGGGGGGTTTCCAAAAACATTCAGTACTTC,CSAYIGGVSKNIQYF
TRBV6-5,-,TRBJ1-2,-,TGTGCCAGCAGTTACCCGGCATACGATGGCTACACCTTC,CASSYPAYDGYTF
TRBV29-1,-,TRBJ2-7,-,TGCAGCGTTAGGAACGGAGGAGGGAACGAGCAGTACTTC,CSVRNGGGNEQYF
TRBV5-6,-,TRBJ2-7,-,TGTGCCAGCAGCTTGGCCTTCAATGAGCAGTACTTC,CASSLAFNEQYF
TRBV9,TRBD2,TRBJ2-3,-,TGTGCCAGCAGCGTAGGACTAGAGGGAGGGGATACGCAGTATTTT,CASSVGLEGGDTQYF
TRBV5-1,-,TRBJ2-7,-,TGCGCCAGCAGCTTGGTCCTAGCGACGAGAGGAAACGAGCAGTACTTC,CASSLVLATRGNEQYF
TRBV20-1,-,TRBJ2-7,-,TGCAGTGCTAGAGATCCCTGGGAAAGGGGACTCTCTTACGAGCAGTACTTC,CSARDPWERGLSYEQYF
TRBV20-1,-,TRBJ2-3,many,TGCAGTGCTCTGTCCCTAAATACGCAGTATTTT,CSALSLNTQYF
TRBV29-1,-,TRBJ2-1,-,TGCAGCGGTCGAGGGAGCAATGAGCAGTTCTTC,CSGRGSNEQFF
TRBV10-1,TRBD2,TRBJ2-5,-,TGCGCCAGCATGGGAGGGCGACTAGCGGGGGCCACCCAAGAGACCCAGTACTTC,CASMGGRLAGATQETQYF
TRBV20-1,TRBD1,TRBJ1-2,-,TGCAGTGCCCGAGGAAGGGGGCAGGGCTACACCTTC,CSARGRGQGYTF
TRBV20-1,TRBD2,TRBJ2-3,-,TGCAGTGCTATAGCGGGGGTCACAGATACGCAGTATTTT,CSAIAGVTDTQYF
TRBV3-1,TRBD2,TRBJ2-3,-,TGTGCCAGCAGCCAAGAAGAAGCACTAGCGGGTACGCAGTATTTT,CASSQEEALAGTQYF
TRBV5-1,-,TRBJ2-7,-,TGCGCCAGCAGCTCTCGAGGGGCGGCGTCCTACGAGCAGTACTTC,CASSSRGAASYEQYF
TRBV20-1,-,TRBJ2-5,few,TGCAGTGCTCGGACAGTGAGGGAGCAGTACTTC,CSARTVREQYF